What follows are 21 T cell receptor beta chains derived from one specimen sequenced in a study of shared clonotypes between healthy human individuals. Using immunoSEQ multiplex PCR, the repertoire was profiled, and TCRdb retains in-frame clones only, with some absent. The sample has roughly 2.5 million clones; just over 90% are singletons. Sample: naive CD4+ T cells sorted from blood. The subset was: CD45RA+ positively selected. These receptors originate from a man aged 18 to 30 in good health.

V usage is TRBV7-9 and J usage is TRBJ1-1; maybe TRBD1 (6 bases). V lost 5 bases to trimming and J lost 6 bases, with 19 bases between them. The CDR3 length is 15 residues. Germline V gives CDR1 SEHNR, CDR2 FQNEAQ (reference sequence). The CDR3 spells CASSLTGPLVAEAFF. CDR3 coding DNA: TGTGCCAGCAGCCTAACAGGGCCTCTGGTCGCTGAAGCTTTCTTT.

This chain uses TRBV9 with TRBJ2-3; D is perhaps TRBD2 (6 bases). There are 17 residues in the CDR3. V shed 3 bases and J shed 2 bases, with 19 bases lying between them. Germline V gives CDR1 SGDLS, CDR2 YYNGEE. The DNA for the CDR3 is TGTGCCAGCAGCGGCCGTGGAGATAGCGGAGCCACAGATACGCAGTATTTT. Residues: CASSGRGDSGATDTQYF.

With respect to this clone: This CDR3 is also generated by other DNA sequences in the sample. The chain couples TRBV30 to TRBJ1-2; D remains unclear. Trimming stripped 1 base from V and 5 bases from J, with 8 bases between. Germline CDR1 is GTSNPN and CDR2 is SVGIG (reference sequence). This CDR3 is built from 12 residues. CDR3 region: CAWSATSYGYTF. DNA for the CDR3: TGTGCCTGGAGTGCGACATCTTATGGCTACACCTTC.

The chain uses TRBV6-1 and TRBJ2-7; no definite D call. Germline V gene data show CDR1 as MNHNS and CDR2 as SASEGT. Trimming cost V 1 base and J 1 base, with 11 bases left between them. There are 15 residues in the CDR3. The CDR3, as DNA: TGTGCCAGCAGTGAAGTTGTTCCCAGATCCTACGAGCAGTACTTC. This gives the protein CASSEVVPRSYEQYF.

The chain joins TRBV9 to TRBJ2-3; D call uncertain. This CDR3 has 14 residues. Trimming cost V 1 base and J 2 bases, with 8 bases left between them. Germline V gene data show CDR1 as SGDLS and CDR2 as YYNGEE. CDR3 protein: CASSVKQLTDTQYF. The CDR3 DNA sequence: TGTGCCAGCAGCGTAAAACAGCTCACAGATACGCAGTATTTT.

This chain joins TRBV6-6 and TRBJ2-3; tentatively, D is TRBD2 (6 bases). CDR1 and CDR2 (germline): MNHNY, SVGAGI (reference sequence). Trimming pared 2 bases from V and 5 bases from J, leaving 14 bases between. The CDR3 has 15 amino acids. CDR3 DNA: TGTGCCAGCAGTTACAGGCCGGGAGAGAAAGATACGCAGTATTTT. Translation: CASSYRPGEKDTQYF.

The rearrangement joins TRBV19 to TRBJ1-3; tentatively, D is TRBD1 (6 bases). CDR3 size: 16 residues. V was cut by 3 bases and J by 3 bases, with 15 bases left in between. Germline lookup yields CDR1 LNHDA and CDR2 SQIVND (reference sequence). CDR3 DNA: TGTGCCAGTAGTATGGGCAAAACAGGGAGTGGAAACACCATATATTTT. It specifies CASSMGKTGSGNTIYF. The full variable domain, rest sourced from reference TRBV19 and TRBJ1-3, is DGGITQSPKYLFRKEGQNVTLSCEQNLNHDAMYWYRQDPGQGLRLIYYSQIVNDFQKGDIAEGYSVSREKKESFPLTVTSAQKNPTAFYLCASSMGKTGSGNTIYFGEGSWLTVV.

The gene calls are TRBV7-9 and TRBJ2-3; 9 bases are a match to TRBD2. This CDR3 spans 15 amino acids. Germline assignment: CDR1 SEHNR and CDR2 FQNEAQ (reference sequence). J gave up 1 base and V 5 bases, and 4 bases lay outside the gene matches. The CDR3, as DNA: TGTGCCAGCAGCAATAGCGGGAGCCGCACAGATACGCAGTATTTT. This translates into CASSNSGSRTDTQYF.

The rearrangement links TRBV21-1 to TRBJ2-7; the table's TRBD2 call for D was not verified on the DNA. TRBV21-1 is recorded as a pseudogene. The CDR3 contains 13 residues. CDR3 nucleotide sequence: TGTGGAGGGCTAGCGGGTTACTCCTACGAGCAGTACTTC. Its protein is CGGLAGYSYEQYF.

V gene TRBV10-1 combines with J gene TRBJ2-7; D is perhaps TRBD1 or TRBD2 (5 bases each). In germline, CDR1 is WNHNN, CDR2 SYGVQD (reference sequence). The CDR3 runs to 15 residues. V was shortened by 3 bases and J by 5 bases, with 17 bases between the two germline ends. The CDR3 region is CASSDSGRGPDEQYF. CDR3 DNA: TGCGCCAGCAGTGATTCGGGACGGGGACCCGACGAGCAGTACTTC.

The chain couples TRBV2 to TRBJ1-2, with 12 bases aligning to TRBD1. The germline V gene has CDR1 SNHLY and CDR2 FYNNEI. Trimming at V came to 6 bases and at J to 9 bases, leaving 11 bases not matched to a gene. There are 15 residues in the CDR3. CDR3 loop: CASRNRDRGQSSYTF. Written as DNA, the CDR3 is TGTGCCAGCAGGAACCGGGACAGGGGGCAATCTAGCTACACCTTC.

This sequence joins TRBV7-2 and TRBJ2-6, with D uncertain. Germline V gene data show CDR1 as SGHTA and CDR2 as FQGNSA. V dropped 2 bases and J dropped 1 base, with 12 bases sitting between them. The CDR3 consists of 17 residues. The CDR3 nucleotides are TGTGCCAGCAGCTTACGCCGGGCGAAATCTGGGGCCAACGTCCTGACTTTC. This translates into CASSLRRAKSGANVLTF.

The chain links TRBV5-1 to TRBJ2-4, with a weak D call TRBD1 (6 bases). This CDR3 comprises 13 residues. CDR1 is SGHRS, CDR2 YFSETQ, per germline. Trimming cost V 4 bases and J 6 bases, with 11 bases left between them. The CDR3 loop is CASSRTGSNIQYF. The DNA of the CDR3 is TGCGCCAGCAGCCGAACAGGGTCAAACATTCAGTACTTC.

This clone was found once. V and J are TRBV5-5 and TRBJ1-2; perhaps TRBD1 as D (5 bases). Trimming took off 1 base at V and 1 base at J, with 8 bases between the two ends. The CDR3 length is 14 residues. CDR1 and CDR2 (germline): SGHKS, YYEKEE (reference sequence). CDR3 region: CASSLLRVNYGYTF. The CDR3, as DNA: TGTGCCAGCAGCTTGCTCAGGGTTAACTATGGCTACACCTTC.

The rearrangement uses TRBV18 and TRBJ1-2; tentatively, D is TRBD1 (5 bases). CDR1 and CDR2 (germline): KGHSH, LQKENI. CDR3 length equals 16 residues. V was shortened by 5 bases and J by 7 bases, with 23 bases between the two germline ends. The CDR3 loop reads CASSASGQGIRVGYTF. The CDR3 DNA follows: TGTGCCAGCTCAGCTTCCGGGCAGGGCATTCGGGTTGGCTACACCTTC.

The table lists this clone with a count of one. The chain is built from TRBV5-4 and TRBJ2-5, with D maybe TRBD1 (6 bases). The CDR3 has 13 amino acids. Germline CDR1 reads SGHNT; CDR2 reads YYREEE (reference sequence). Trimming removed 2 bases from V and 4 bases from J, with 9 bases in between. The CDR3 loop reads CASSFSGAETQYF. DNA of the CDR3: TGTGCCAGCAGCTTCTCAGGGGCAGAGACCCAGTACTTC.

The V gene is TRBV6-6, the J gene TRBJ1-5, with 9 bases lining up with TRBD1. From germline, CDR1 is MNHNY and CDR2 SVGAGI (reference sequence). Losses at the gene ends were 8 bases for V and 1 base for J; bases not matched to a gene: 3. CDR3 length: 14 amino acids. CDR3 DNA: TGTGCCAGCGGGGGACAGGGCAGCAATCAGCCCCAGCATTTT. Amino acids: CASGGQGSNQPQHF.

The chain joins TRBV30 to TRBJ2-2, with TRBD1 matching 7 bases. The CDR3 consists of 15 residues. J lost 0 bases, V lost 7 bases, and 8 bases had no gene match. CDR1 GTSNPN and CDR2 SVGIG come from the germline V gene (reference sequence). This CDR3 is CALTGDSSNTGELFF. The CDR3 coding sequence is TGTGCCTTAACAGGGGACAGCTCGAACACCGGGGAGCTGTTTTTT.

About this clone itself: The identical CDR3 is also encoded by other nucleotide sequences in the sample. CDR3 region: CASSPGTGNTIYF. For the CDR3, the DNA is TGCGCCAGCAGCCCGGGTACTGGAAACACCATATATTTT. This chain connects TRBV5-1 to TRBJ1-3, with D unclear. The germline V gene has CDR1 SGHRS and CDR2 YFSETQ. Trimming took off 4 bases at V and 2 bases at J, with 7 bases between the two ends. CDR3 length equals 13 residues.

This clone was found once. The sample contains more than one DNA sequence encoding this CDR3. The rearrangement uses TRBV27 and TRBJ2-3; D uncertain. Germline CDR1 MNHEY, CDR2 SMNVEV (reference sequence). Trimming left V 3 bases short and J 6 bases short, with 4 bases between. This CDR3 comprises 11 residues. The CDR3 loop reads CASSLGDTQYF. Here the CDR3 DNA reads TGTGCCAGCAGTTTGGGGGATACGCAGTATTTT.

In the case of this clone: Other nucleotide sequences from this sample produce the same CDR3. The CDR3, as DNA: TGTGCCTGGAGTTCCTCCGGGGAGACCCAGTACTTC. Amino acid sequence: CAWSSSGETQYF. This rearrangement joins TRBV30 to TRBJ2-5, with no clear D. CDR1 and CDR2 (germline): GTSNPN, SVGIG (reference sequence). Trimming removed 2 bases from V and 5 bases from J, with 9 bases in between. The CDR3 spans 12 residues.